This T cell receptor (beta chain) is drawn from a study of T cell responses to AZD1222 COVID-19 vaccine (dated by TCRdb to the early 2020s). Regarding the research as a whole: AZD1222 recipients whose second dose came at about 4 weeks and those whose second dose came at about 12 weeks were combined into one group, since spike-specific TCR depth and breadth did not differ between the two schedules. Enrollment into the trials was organized by age into subgroups of 18-55, 56-69 and 70-plus years, and those subgroups contained around 150, 28 and 57 TCR-sequenced participants, respectively. TCR sequencing was performed for over 230 trial participants, of whom roughly 200 were given two doses of AZD1222 and about 25 were given two doses of MenACWY control vaccine. Summary of the overall study and its limitations: Epitopes outside the regions mutated in the B.1.351 and B.1.1.7 variants were reportedly recognized by nearly half of the unique spike-specific TCRs. Because no day 14 peak-response samples were available, the repertoires could be characterized only after the peak T cell response. Conclusions about previously exposed vaccinees are limited, since just six AZD1222 recipients were seropositive for SARS-CoV-2 at baseline. CD4 TCRs associated with the vaccine covered the entire spike protein, and the dominant responses were in regions 160-218 and 743-854. Spike-specific TCR breadth and depth rose significantly after two AZD1222 doses compared with day 0 and with MenACWY recipients. In the small 56-69-year group, the increase in depth fell short of significance, most likely because of low power. Participants were mostly white British, with more females than males. The authors suggested clonal diversity may have been underestimated.

The sample's time point label, in plain terms: baseline before first vaccination. The vaccinee samples were drawn from two UK trials, COV001 and COV002, one of which was a single-blind randomized controlled phase 2/3 trial testing AZD1222 (ChAdOx1 nCoV-19) in healthy adults. Trial participant PBMC samples were collected at day 0 and day 28 after the second dose for TCRbeta chain sequencing. The CDR1 and CDR2 encoded by the germline V gene are SGDLS and YYNGEE. From V the trimming removes 3 bases and from J it removes 0 bases, while the gene matches leave 3 bases of the junction unaccounted for. The CDR3 has 15 amino acids, counting the end cysteine and phenylalanine. Just CDR3 DNA is preserved here, 45 bases in frame from base 1. As regards this clone: No antigen is known for it. Per-base quality was not reported, and no clone a single base away is much larger than it.

The CDR3 regions of human TCRbeta chains were analyzed by immunosequencing. The study's own analysis went as follows. TCRs in the repertoires were compared against a reference library of SARS-CoV-2-specific TCRs that had been generated with the MIRA antigen-specificity platform. Breadth meant the fraction of unique TCRs that were SARS-CoV-2-associated, whereas depth meant the fraction of total T cells that were SARS-CoV-2-associated. Using the MIRA data, each spike-specific TCR was mapped to the spike region that the TCR reacts to and placed in a CD4 or CD8 class. Log10-transformed breadth and depth values were compared by one-way ANOVA with Sidak's multiple comparisons tests. TCRdb mirrors the immuneACCESS table, restricted to in-frame sequences. Some clones are absent from its copies; in checked studies, under half trace to an unresolved V gene, and the reason for the others is unknown. V and J calls and clone size follow that table, whereas D and trimming were derived from the DNA. A total of approximately 100,000 clones appear in this sample, about nine tenths of them only once. Around 4.3% of the sample is taken by the ten largest.

The receptor comes from an adult in good health. Sample: peripheral blood, taken on day 0 of AZD1222 vaccination. Here the chain combines TRBV9 and TRBJ2-1; 7 bases in between match TRBD1. CDR3 sequence: CASSEGGSSYNEQFF. The DNA sequence follows: TGTGCCAGCAGCGAAGGGGGCAGCTCCTACAATGAGCAGTTCTTC.